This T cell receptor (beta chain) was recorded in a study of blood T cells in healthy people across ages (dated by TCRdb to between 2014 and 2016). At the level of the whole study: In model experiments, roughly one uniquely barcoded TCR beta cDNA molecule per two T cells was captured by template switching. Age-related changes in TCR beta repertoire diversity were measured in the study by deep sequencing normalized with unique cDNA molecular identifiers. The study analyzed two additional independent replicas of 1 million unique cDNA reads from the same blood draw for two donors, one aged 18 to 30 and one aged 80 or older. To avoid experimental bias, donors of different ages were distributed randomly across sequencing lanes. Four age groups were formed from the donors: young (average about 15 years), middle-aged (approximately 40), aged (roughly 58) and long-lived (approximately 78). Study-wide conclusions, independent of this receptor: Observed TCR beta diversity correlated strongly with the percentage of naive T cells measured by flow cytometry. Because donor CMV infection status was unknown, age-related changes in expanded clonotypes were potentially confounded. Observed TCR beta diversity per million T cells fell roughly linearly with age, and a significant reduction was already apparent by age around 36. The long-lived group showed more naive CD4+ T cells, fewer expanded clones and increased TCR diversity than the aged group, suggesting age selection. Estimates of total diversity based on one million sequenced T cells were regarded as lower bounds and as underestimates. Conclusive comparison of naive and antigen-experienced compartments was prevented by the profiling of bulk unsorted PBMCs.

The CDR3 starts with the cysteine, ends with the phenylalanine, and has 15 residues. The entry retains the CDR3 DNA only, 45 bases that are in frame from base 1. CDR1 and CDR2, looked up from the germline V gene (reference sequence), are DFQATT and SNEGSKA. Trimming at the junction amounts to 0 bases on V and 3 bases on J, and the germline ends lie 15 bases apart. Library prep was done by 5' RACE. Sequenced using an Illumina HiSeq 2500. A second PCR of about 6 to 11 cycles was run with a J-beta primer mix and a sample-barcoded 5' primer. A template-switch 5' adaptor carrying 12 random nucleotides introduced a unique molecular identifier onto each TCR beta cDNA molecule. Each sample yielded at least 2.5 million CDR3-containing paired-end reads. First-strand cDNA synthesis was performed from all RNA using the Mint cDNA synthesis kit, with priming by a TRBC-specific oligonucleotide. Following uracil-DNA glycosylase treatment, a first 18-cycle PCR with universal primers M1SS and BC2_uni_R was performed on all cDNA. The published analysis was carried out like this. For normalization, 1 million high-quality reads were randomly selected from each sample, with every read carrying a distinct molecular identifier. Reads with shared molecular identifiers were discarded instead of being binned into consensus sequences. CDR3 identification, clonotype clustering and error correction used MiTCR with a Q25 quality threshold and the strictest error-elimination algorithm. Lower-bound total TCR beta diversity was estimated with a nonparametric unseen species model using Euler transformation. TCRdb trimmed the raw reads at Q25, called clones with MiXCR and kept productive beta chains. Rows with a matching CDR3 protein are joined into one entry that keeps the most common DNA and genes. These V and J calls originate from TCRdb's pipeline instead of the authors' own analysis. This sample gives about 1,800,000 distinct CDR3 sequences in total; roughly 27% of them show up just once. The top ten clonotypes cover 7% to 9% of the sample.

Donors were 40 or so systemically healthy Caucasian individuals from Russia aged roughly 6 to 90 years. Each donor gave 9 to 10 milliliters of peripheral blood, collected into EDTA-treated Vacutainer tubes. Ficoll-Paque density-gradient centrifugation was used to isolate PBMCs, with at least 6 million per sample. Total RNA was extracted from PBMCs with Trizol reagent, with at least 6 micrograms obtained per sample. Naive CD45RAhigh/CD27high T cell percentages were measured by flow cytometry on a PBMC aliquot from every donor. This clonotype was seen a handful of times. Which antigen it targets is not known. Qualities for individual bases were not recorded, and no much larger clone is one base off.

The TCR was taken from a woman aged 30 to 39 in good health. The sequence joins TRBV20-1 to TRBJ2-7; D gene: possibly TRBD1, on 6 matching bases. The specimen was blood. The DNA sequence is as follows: TGCAGTGCTAGAGATCCGGACAGTGGAGACTACGAGCAGTACTTC. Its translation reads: CSARDPDSGDYEQYF.